Each of the 14 T cell receptor beta chains below was sequenced from the same sample in a study of blood T cells in healthy people across ages. Using a J-beta primer mix together with a sample-barcoded 5' primer, a second PCR was run for roughly 7 to 12 cycles. TCRdb called the 5' RACE reads again in MiXCR, with one record for every CDR3 protein. The data hold some 290,000 distinct CDR3 sequences, with about 25% observed a single time. The sequenced sample consisted of blood. These TCRs come from an older woman in good health.

This clonotype was detected a few times. For the CDR3, the DNA is TGTGCCAGCAGGGACAGGGGGCTGGCTAATGAAAAACTGTTTTTT. This gives the protein CASRDRGLANEKLFF. The V gene is TRBV27, the J gene TRBJ1-4; 11 nucleotides agree with TRBD1. The junction had 3 bases not matched to a gene; V was cut back by 6 bases and J by 3 bases. The germline V gene encodes CDR1 MNHEY and CDR2 SMNVEV (reference sequence). The CDR3 is 15 residues long.

This clonotype came up many times. The rearrangement joins TRBV29-1 to TRBJ1-4; the D is unclear. The ends were cut back, 5 bases at V and 8 bases at J, with 18 bases in the middle. CDR3 length: 14 amino acids. The V gene's germline CDR1 is SQVTM and CDR2 ANQGSEA. In DNA, the CDR3 is TGCAGCGTTTCAGAGTGGTTTACGGCGGAAAAACTGTTTTTT. Protein: CSVSEWFTAEKLFF.

This clonotype was counted only a few times. The DNA of the CDR3 is TGTGCCAGCAGGCTAAGGGGGACCCAGTACTTC. It specifies CASRLRGTQYF. V and J are TRBV3-1 and TRBJ2-5; tentatively, D is TRBD1 (5 bases). This CDR3 is 11 amino acids long. V lost 6 bases, J lost 7 bases, and 9 bases lay in between. Germline assignment: CDR1 LGHDT and CDR2 YNNKEL (reference sequence).

The genes are TRBV20-1 and TRBJ2-5, with 8 bases aligning to TRBD2. CDR1 DFQATT and CDR2 SNEGSKA come from the germline V gene (reference sequence). With V trimmed by 3 bases and J by 3 bases, 12 bases remained unmatched. The CDR3 consists of 16 residues. The CDR3: CSASPPNVAGKETQYF. The DNA for the CDR3 is TGCAGTGCTAGTCCACCAAATGTAGCGGGAAAAGAGACCCAGTACTTC.

The V call is TRBV7-2, the J call TRBJ2-5; the match to TRBD1 covers 10 bases. CDR3 size: 14 residues. J gave up 5 bases and V 3 bases, and 3 bases lay outside the gene matches. Germline V gene data show CDR1 as SGHTA and CDR2 as FQGNSA. This chain's CDR3 is CASSLTGGTETQYF. In nucleotides, the CDR3 is TGTGCCAGCAGCTTGACAGGGGGCACGGAGACCCAGTACTTC.

The chain links TRBV6-1 to TRBJ2-2; 8 bases line up with TRBD2. This CDR3 comprises 16 residues. Germline values: CDR1 MNHNS, CDR2 SASEGT. The junction had 10 bases not matched to a gene; V was cut back by 6 bases and J by 4 bases. This chain's CDR3 is CASRPSGTRSTGELFF. The DNA for the CDR3 is TGTGCCAGCAGGCCCTCCGGGACTAGGAGCACCGGGGAGCTGTTTTTT.

The genes are TRBV4-1 and TRBJ2-5; TRBD1 aligns across 9 bases. Germline V gives CDR1 MGHRA, CDR2 YSYEKL. The ends lost 2 bases at V and 3 bases at J; junction bases unmatched: 7. This CDR3 is 16 amino acids long. The CDR3 DNA sequence: TGCGCCAGCAGCCAAACCGGGACAGGGCTCAAAGAGACCCAGTACTTC. It yields the protein CASSQTGTGLKETQYF.

The V and J genes are TRBV4-1 and TRBJ1-5; D might be TRBD1 (5 bases). The CDR3 extends over 16 amino acids. Germline V gene lookup returns CDR1 MGHRA and CDR2 YSYEKL. Trimming shortened V by 1 base and J by 2 bases, and 12 bases separated the two germline ends. The CDR3 sequence is CASSQVLGGGNQPQHF. CDR3 sequence (DNA): TGCGCCAGCAGCCAAGTTTTGGGGGGTGGCAATCAGCCCCAGCATTTT.

Only a few counts were recorded for this clonotype. The chain couples TRBV5-1 to TRBJ2-5; tentative D call: TRBD2 (5 bases). The CDR3 is 15 residues long. V was pared by 6 bases and J by 3 bases, with 18 bases between. Germline loops: CDR1 SGHRS, CDR2 YFSETQ. The CDR3 DNA reads as TGCGCCAGCACCCCCGGAGGTTCCGTAAAAGAGACCCAGTACTTC. Its translation is CASTPGGSVKETQYF.

There are a few counts of this clonotype. The CDR3 spells CASGFWAETQYF. Here the CDR3 DNA reads TGTGCTAGTGGTTTTTGGGCAGAGACCCAGTACTTC. V and J are TRBV12-5 and TRBJ2-5; the D is unclear. Germline-derived CDR1 and CDR2 are LGHNT and FRNRAP. Deletions cut 3 bases from V and 4 bases from J, with 6 bases between. CDR3 length: 12 amino acids. Full variable domain (missing parts from reference TRBV12-5 and TRBJ2-5): DARVTQTPRHKVTEMGQEVTMRCQPILGHNTVFWYRQTMMQGLELLAYFRNRAPLDDSGMPKDRFSAEMPDATLATLKIQPSEPRDSAVYFCASGFWAETQYFGPGTRLLVL.

Ten or more counts support this clonotype. This chain links TRBV4-1 with TRBJ2-1; 12 bases are shared with TRBD2. With 4 bases clipped from V and 7 bases from J, the junction kept 11 bases outside the gene matches. The germline V gene has CDR1 MGHRA and CDR2 YSYEKL. This CDR3 region has 17 residues. DNA for the CDR3: TGCGCCAGCAGCCCCCGAACCGGGACTAGCGGGTTTAATGAGCAGTTCTTC. Its translation is CASSPRTGTSGFNEQFF.

This chain joins TRBV6-1 and TRBJ1-2; TRBD1 matches 10 bases. The CDR3 consists of 13 residues. CDR1 is MNHNS and CDR2 is SASEGT in the germline V gene. The V gene end was trimmed by 11 bases and the J gene end by 6 bases; junction bases not matched to a gene: 9. The CDR3 sequence is CAFRTGGMHGYTF. CDR3 in DNA: TGTGCCTTCCGGACAGGGGGAATGCATGGCTACACCTTC.

The chain couples TRBV12-3 or TRBV12-4 to TRBJ2-6; the D is unclear. The CDR3 runs 15 residues. The V end was cut by 4 bases, the J end by 0 bases, with 7 bases between. DNA for the CDR3: TGTGCCAGCAGTTCAGGTTACTCTGGGGCCAACGTCCTGACTTTC. It encodes CASSSGYSGANVLTF.

The sample holds a few counts of this clonotype. The genes are TRBV20-1 and TRBJ1-4, with 8 positions matching TRBD1. V was clipped by 2 bases and J by 0 bases; unmatched bases: 5. The CDR3 totals 16 residues. From germline, CDR1 is DFQATT and CDR2 SNEGSKA (reference sequence). The CDR3 loop is CSARPPTGATNEKLFF. Here the CDR3 DNA reads TGCAGTGCTAGACCACCGACAGGGGCAACTAATGAAAAACTGTTTTTT.